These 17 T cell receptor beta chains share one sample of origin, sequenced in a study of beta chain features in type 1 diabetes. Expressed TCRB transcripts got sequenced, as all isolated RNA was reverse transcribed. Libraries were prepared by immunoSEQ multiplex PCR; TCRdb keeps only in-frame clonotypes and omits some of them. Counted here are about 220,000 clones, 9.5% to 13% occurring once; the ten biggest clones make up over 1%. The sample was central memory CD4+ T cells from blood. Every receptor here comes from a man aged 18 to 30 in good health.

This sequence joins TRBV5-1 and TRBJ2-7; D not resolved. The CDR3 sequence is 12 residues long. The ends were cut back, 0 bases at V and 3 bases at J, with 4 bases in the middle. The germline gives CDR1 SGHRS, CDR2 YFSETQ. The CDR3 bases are TGCGCCAGCAGCTTGGACTTCTACGAGCAGTACTTC. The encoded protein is CASSLDFYEQYF.

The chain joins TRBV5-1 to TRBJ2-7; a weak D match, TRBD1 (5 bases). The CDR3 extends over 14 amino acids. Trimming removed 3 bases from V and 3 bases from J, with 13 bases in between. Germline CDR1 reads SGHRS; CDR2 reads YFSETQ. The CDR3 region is CASSSNTGFYEQYF. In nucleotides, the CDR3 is TGCGCCAGCAGCTCGAACACAGGCTTCTACGAGCAGTACTTC.

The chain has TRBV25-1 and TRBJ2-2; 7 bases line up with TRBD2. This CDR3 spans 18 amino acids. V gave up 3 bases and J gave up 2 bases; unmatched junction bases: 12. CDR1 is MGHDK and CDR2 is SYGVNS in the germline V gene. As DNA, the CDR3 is TGTGCCAGCAGTGACGAACTAGCGTCGGGGCCTAACACCGGGGAGCTGTTTTTT. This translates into CASSDELASGPNTGELFF.

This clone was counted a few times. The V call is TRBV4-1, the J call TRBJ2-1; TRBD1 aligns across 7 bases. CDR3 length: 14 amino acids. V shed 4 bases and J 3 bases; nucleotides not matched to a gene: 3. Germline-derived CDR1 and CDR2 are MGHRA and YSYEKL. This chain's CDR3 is CASSRGTVYNEQFF. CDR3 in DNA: TGCGCCAGCAGCCGAGGGACAGTCTACAATGAGCAGTTCTTC.

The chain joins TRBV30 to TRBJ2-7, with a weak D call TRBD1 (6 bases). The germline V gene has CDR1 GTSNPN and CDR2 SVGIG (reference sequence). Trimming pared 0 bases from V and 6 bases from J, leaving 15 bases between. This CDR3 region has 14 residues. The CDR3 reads CAWSVGQGLAEQYF. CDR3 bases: TGTGCCTGGAGTGTAGGGCAGGGGTTAGCCGAGCAGTACTTC.

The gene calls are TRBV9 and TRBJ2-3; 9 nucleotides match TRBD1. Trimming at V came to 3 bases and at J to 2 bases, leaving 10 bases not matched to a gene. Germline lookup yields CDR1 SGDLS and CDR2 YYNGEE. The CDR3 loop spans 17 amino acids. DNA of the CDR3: TGTGCCAGCAGCGATACCGGGACAGGGTATTCCACAGATACGCAGTATTTT. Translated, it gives CASSDTGTGYSTDTQYF.

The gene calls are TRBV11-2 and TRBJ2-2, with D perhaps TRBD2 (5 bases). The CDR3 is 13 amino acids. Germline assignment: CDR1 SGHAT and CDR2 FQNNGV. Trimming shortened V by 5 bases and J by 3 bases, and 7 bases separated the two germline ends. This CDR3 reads CASSASYTGELFF. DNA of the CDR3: TGTGCCAGCAGCGCTAGCTACACCGGGGAGCTGTTTTTT.

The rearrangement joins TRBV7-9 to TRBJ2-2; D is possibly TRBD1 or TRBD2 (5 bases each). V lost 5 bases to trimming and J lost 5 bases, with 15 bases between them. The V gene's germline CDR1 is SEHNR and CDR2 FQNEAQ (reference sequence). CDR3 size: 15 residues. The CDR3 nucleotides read TGTGCCAGCAGCCGGATCGGGGCTATAACCGGGGAGCTGTTTTTT. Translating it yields CASSRIGAITGELFF.

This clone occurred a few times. The CDR3 sequence is CASSFSGSAPYNEQFF. In nucleotides, the CDR3 is TGCGCCAGCAGCTTTAGCGGGAGCGCCCCCTACAATGAGCAGTTCTTC. This chain links TRBV5-1 with TRBJ2-1; TRBD2 aligns across 9 bases. CDR3 length: 16 amino acids. V dropped 2 bases and J dropped 2; count of bases not matched to a gene: 5. The germline gives CDR1 SGHRS, CDR2 YFSETQ. Based on the CDR3 plus reference TRBV5-1 and TRBJ2-1, the full variable domain is KAGVTQTPRYLIKTRGQQVTLSCSPISGHRSVSWYQQTPGQGLQFLFEYFSETQRNKGNFPGRFSGRQFSNSRSEMNVSTLELGDSALYLCASSFSGSAPYNEQFFGPGTRLTVL.

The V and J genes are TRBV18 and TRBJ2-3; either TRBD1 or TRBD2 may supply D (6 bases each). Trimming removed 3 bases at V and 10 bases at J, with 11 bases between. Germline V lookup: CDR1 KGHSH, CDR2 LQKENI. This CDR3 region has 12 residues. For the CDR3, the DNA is TGTGCCAGCTCACCCCAAGGGGGGTCGCAGTATTTT. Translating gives CASSPQGGSQYF.

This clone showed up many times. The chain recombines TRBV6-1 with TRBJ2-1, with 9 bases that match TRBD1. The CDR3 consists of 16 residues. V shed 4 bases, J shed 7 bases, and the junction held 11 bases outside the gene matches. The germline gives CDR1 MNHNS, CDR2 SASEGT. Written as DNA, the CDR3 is TGTGCCAGCAGTGCCTACAGGGGGCAGCCCGGAAATGAGCAGTTCTTC. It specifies CASSAYRGQPGNEQFF.

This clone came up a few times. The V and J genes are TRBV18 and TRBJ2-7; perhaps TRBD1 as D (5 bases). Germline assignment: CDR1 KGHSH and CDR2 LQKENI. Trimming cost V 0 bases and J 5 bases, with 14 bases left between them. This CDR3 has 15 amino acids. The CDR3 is CASSPPGQGSDEQYF. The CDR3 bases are TGTGCCAGCTCACCACCGGGCCAGGGTTCGGACGAGCAGTACTTC.

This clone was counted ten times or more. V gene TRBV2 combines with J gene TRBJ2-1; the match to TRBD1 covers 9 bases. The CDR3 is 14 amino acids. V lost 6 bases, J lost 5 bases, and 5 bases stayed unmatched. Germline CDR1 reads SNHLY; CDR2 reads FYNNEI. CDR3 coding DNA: TGTGCCAGCAGGCGGACAGGGGCGGACAATGAGCAGTTCTTC. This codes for CASRRTGADNEQFF. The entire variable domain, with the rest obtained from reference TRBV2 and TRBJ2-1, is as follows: EPEVTQTPSHQVTQMGQEVILRCVPISNHLYFYWYRQILGQKVEFLVSFYNNEISEKSEIFDDQFSVERPDGSNFTLKIRSTKLEDSAMYFCASRRTGADNEQFFGPGTRLTVL.

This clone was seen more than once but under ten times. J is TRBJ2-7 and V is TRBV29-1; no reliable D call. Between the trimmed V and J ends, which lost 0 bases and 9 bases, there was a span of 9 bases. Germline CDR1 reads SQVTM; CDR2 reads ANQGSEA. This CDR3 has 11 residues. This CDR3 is CSVEEIGGQYF. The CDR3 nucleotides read TGCAGCGTTGAAGAGATAGGCGGGCAGTACTTC.

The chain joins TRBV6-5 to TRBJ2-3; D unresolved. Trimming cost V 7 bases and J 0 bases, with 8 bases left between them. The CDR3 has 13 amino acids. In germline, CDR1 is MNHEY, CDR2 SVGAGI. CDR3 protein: CASTAPSTDTQYF. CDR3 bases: TGTGCCAGCACCGCGCCTAGCACAGATACGCAGTATTTT.

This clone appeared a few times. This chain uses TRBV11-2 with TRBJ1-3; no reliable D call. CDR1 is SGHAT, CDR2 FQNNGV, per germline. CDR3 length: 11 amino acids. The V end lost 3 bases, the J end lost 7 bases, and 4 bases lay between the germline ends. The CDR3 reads CASSFHNTIYF. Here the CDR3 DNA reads TGTGCCAGCAGCTTCCATAACACCATATATTTT.

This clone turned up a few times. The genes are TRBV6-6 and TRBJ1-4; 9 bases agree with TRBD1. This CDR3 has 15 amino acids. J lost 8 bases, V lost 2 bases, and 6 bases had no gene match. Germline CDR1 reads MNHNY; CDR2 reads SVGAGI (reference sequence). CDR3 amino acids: CASSYTTDRGEKLFF. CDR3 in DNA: TGTGCCAGCAGTTACACGACCGACAGGGGGGAAAAACTGTTTTTT.